This T cell receptor (beta chain) was identified in a study of shared clonotypes between healthy human individuals. The study's findings and limits: The rarefaction results pointed to incomplete sorted-subset sequencing despite large depth.

The CDR3 runs to 14 residues. Trimming shortened V by 6 bases and J by 1 base, and 10 bases separated the two germline ends. Germline assignment: CDR1 MDHEN and CDR2 SYDVKM. Points on this clone: Its antigen remains unidentified.

The table came from immunoSEQ multiplex PCR; TCRdb's copy has only in-frame clones and leaves some out. Found here are about a million clones, around 77% of them singletons; the top ten hold approximately 0.95%. The donor population consisted of healthy HIV-negative adults with no recent acute infections or vaccinations. Sequencing used memory CD4+ T cells from PBMCs. Subset here: CD45RA-negative fraction. The rearrangement links TRBV28 to TRBJ1-5; D call uncertain. The sequence was collected from a man aged 18 to 29 in good health. Some clones in this sample may be carry-over from other donors' samples. DNA for the CDR3: TGTGCCAGCAGGGGGTCAAGCAGCAATCAGCCCCAGCATTTT. This sequence encodes CASRGSSSNQPQHF.